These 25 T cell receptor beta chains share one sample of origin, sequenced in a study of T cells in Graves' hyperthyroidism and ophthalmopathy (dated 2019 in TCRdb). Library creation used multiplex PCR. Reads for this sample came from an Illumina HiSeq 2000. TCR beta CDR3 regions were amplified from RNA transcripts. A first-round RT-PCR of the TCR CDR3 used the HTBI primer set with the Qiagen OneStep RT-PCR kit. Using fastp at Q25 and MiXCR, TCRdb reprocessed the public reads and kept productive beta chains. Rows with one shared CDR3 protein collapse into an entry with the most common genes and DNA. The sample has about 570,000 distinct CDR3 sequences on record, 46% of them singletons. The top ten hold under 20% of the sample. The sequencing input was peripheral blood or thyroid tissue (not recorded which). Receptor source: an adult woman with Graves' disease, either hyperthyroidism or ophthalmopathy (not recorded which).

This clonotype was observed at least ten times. The CDR3 nucleotides are TGCAGTGCTAGAAGCGGGCTAAACACCGGGGAGCTGTTTTTT. Translating gives CSARSGLNTGELFF. J is TRBJ2-2 and V is TRBV20-1; D is perhaps TRBD2 (6 bases). The germline V gene has CDR1 DFQATT and CDR2 SNEGSKA (reference sequence). The CDR3 extends over 14 amino acids. Trimming shortened V by 2 bases and J by 2 bases, and 9 bases separated the two germline ends.

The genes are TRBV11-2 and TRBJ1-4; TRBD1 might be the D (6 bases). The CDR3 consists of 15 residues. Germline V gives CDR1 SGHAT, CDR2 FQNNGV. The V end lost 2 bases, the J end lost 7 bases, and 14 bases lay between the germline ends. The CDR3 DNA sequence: TGTGCCAGCAGCTTATCAGGGGACTTCATTGAAAAACTGTTTTTT. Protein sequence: CASSLSGDFIEKLFF.

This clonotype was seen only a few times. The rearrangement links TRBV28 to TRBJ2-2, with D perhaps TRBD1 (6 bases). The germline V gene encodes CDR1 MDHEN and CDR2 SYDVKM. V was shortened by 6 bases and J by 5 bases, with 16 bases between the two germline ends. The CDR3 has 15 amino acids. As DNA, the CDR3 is TGTGCCAGCAGCCCTCCCGGCCAGGGGACCGGGGAGCTGTTTTTT. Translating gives CASSPPGQGTGELFF.

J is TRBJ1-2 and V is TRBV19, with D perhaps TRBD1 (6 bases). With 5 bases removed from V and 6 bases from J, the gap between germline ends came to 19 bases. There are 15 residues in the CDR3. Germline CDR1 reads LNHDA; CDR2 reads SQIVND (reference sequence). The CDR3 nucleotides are TGTGCCAGTAGTGTACAGGGTACAGCATCGGATGGCTACACCTTC. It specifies CASSVQGTASDGYTF.

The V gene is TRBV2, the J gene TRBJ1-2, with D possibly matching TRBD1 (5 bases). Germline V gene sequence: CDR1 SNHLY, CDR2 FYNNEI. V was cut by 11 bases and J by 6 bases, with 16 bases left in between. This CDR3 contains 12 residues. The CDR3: CADSGGSHGYTF. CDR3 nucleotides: TGTGCCGACAGTGGGGGGTCTCATGGCTACACCTTC.

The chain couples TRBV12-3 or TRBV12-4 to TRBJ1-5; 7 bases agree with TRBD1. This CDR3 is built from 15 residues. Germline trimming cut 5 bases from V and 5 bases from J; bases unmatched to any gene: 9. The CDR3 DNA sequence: TGTGCCAGCAGTCACGGGACAGTGAGTTATCAGCCCCAGCATTTT. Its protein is CASSHGTVSYQPQHF.

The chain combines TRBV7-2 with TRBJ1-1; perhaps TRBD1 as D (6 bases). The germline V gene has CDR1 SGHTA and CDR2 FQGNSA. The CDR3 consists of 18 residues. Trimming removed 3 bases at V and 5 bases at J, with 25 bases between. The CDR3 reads CASSFRGSGGPQGTEAFF. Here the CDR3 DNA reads TGTGCCAGCAGCTTCAGAGGGTCCGGGGGCCCTCAGGGAACTGAAGCTTTCTTT.

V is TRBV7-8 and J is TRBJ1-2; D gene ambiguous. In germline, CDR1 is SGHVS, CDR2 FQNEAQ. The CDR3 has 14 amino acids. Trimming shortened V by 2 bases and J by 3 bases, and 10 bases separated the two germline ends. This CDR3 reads CASSLSAGDYGYTF. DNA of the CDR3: TGTGCCAGCAGCTTATCGGCGGGTGACTATGGCTACACCTTC.

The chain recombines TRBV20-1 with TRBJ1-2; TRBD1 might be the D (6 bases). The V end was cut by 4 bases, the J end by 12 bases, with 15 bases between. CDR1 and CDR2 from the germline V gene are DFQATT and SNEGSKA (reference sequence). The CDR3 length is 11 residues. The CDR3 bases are TGCAGTGCTAAGAACGGGGGCGGCAACACCTTC. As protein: CSAKNGGGNTF.

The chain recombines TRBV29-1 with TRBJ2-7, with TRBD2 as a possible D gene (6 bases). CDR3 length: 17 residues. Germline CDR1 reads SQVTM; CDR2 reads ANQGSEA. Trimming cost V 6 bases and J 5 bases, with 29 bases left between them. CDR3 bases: TGCAGCGTCTTGATGGCTGCGGGACCCCCCGTCGGGGACGAGCAGTACTTC. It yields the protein CSVLMAAGPPVGDEQYF.

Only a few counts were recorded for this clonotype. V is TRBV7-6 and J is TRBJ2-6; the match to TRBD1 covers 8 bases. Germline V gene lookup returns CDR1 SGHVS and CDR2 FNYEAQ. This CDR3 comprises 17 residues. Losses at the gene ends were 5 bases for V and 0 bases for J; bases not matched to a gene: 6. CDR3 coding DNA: TGTGCCAGCAGCCACGGACAGGGTAGCTCTGGGGCCAACGTCCTGACTTTC. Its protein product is CASSHGQGSSGANVLTF.

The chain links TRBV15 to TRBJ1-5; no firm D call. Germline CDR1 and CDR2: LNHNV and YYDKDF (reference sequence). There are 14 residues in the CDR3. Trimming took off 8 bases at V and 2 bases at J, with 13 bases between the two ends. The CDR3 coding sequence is TGTGCCACCGGGGAGGCCTTTGGCAATCAGCCCCAGCATTTT. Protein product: CATGEAFGNQPQHF.

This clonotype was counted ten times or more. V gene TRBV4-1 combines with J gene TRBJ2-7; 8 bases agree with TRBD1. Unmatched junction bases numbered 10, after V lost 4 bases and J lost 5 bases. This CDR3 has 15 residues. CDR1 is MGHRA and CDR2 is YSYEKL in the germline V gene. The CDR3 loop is CASSRPGQVSHEQYF. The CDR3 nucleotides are TGCGCCAGCAGCCGACCGGGACAGGTATCCCACGAGCAGTACTTC.

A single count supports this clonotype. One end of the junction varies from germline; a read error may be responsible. The CDR3 protein is CASSTRTRSTGELSW. Written as DNA, the CDR3 is TGTGCCAGCAGCACTCGGACCAGGAGCACCGGGGAGCTGTCTTGG. V is TRBV7-9 and J is TRBJ2-2; the D gene is possibly TRBD2 (5 bases). This CDR3 contains 15 residues. In germline, CDR1 is SEHNR, CDR2 FQNEAQ (reference sequence).

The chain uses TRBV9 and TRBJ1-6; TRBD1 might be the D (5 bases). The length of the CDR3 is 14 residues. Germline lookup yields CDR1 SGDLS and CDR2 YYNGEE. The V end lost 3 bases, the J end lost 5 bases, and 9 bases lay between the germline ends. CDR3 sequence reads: CASSGGDNNSPLHF. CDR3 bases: TGTGCCAGCAGCGGGGGGGATAATAATTCACCCCTCCACTTT.

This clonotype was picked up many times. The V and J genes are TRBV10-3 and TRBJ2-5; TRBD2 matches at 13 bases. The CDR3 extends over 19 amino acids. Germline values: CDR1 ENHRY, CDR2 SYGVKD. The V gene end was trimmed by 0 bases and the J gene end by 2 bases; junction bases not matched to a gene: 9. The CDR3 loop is CAISESGTSGNPRQETQYF. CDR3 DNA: TGTGCCATCAGTGAGTCGGGGACTAGCGGGAACCCAAGACAAGAGACCCAGTACTTC.

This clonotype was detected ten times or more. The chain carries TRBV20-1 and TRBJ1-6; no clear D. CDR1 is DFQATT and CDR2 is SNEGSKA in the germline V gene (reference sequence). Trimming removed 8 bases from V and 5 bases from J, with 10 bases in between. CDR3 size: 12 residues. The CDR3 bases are TGCAGTCCCGACGGTGATAATTCACCCCTCCACTTT. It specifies CSPDGDNSPLHF.

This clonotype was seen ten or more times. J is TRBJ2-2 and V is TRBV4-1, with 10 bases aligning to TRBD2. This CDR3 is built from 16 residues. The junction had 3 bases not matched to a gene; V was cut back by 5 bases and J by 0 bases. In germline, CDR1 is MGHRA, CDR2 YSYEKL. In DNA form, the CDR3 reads TGCGCCAGCAGCGATGGACTAGCGGCGAACACCGGGGAGCTGTTTTTT. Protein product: CASSDGLAANTGELFF.

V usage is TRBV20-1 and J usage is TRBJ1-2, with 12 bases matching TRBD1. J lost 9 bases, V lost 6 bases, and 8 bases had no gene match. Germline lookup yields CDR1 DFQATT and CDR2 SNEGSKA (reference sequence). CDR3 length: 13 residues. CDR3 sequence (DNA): TGCAGTGCCAATCCGGGACAGGGGGCCAGCTACACCTTC. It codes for CSANPGQGASYTF.

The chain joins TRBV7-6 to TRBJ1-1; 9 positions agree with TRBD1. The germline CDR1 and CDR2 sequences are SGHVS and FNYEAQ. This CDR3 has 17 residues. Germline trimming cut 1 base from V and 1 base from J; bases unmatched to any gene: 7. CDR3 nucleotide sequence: TGTGCCAGCAGCTTAGTATGGGGACAGGGCGCGAACACTGAAGCTTTCTTT. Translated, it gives CASSLVWGQGANTEAFF.

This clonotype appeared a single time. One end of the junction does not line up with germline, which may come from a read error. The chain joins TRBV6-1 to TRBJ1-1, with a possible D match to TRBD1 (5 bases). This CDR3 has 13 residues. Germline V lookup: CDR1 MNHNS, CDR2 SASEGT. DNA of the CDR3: TGTGCCACCCGGACACTCGCGGAGACTGAGGCTTTCTTT. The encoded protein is CATRTLAETEAFF.

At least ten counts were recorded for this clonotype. The CDR3 sequence: CAWSPRGTLQSPLHF. The CDR3, as DNA: TGTGCCTGGAGTCCACGGGGGACTTTACAATCACCCCTCCACTTT. This sequence joins TRBV30 and TRBJ1-6; D might be TRBD1 (5 bases). Trimming took 2 bases from V and 10 from J, leaving 18 bases between them. The CDR3 has 15 amino acids. The germline V gene encodes CDR1 GTSNPN and CDR2 SVGIG (reference sequence).

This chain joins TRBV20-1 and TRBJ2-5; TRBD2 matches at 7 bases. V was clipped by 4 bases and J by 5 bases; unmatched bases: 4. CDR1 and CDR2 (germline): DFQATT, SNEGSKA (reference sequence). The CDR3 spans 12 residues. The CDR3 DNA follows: TGCAGTGCTATGGGACTATCTGAGACCCAGTACTTC. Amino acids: CSAMGLSETQYF.

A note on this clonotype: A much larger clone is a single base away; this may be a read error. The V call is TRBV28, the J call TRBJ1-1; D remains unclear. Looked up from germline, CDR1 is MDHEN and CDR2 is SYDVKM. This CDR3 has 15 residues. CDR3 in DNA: TGTGCCAGCGGAAGACCGATATACTTGAACACTGAACCTTTCTTT. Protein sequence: CASGRPIYLNTEPFF.

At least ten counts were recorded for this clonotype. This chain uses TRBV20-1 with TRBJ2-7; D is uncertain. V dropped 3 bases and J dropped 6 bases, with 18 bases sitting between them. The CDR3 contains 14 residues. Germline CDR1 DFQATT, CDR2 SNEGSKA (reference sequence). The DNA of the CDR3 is TGCAGTGCTAGTCACGGCCAGATACTCGGCGAGCAGTACTTC. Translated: CSASHGQILGEQYF.